Listed below are T cell receptor beta chains from one sample, sequenced in a study of T cell responses to AZD1222 COVID-19 vaccine. Sequencing used immunoSEQ multiplex PCR; TCRdb keeps in-frame clones, though not all of them. The sample records under 150,000 clones, over 90% being singletons. The source material was peripheral blood, sampled 28 days after the second AZD1222 dose. These receptors were obtained from an adult who received the AZD1222 COVID-19 vaccine. CDR3s include the opening cysteine and the closing phenylalanine or tryptophan. A D gene is named only where the DNA matches it firmly. The size field is filled for only some rows; it gives once, few, many or a size class.

TRBV5-1,TRBJ1-2,.,.,CASSLASGGEYYGYTF,TGCGCCAGCAGCTTGGCCTCGGGGGGCGAATACTATGGCTACACCTTC
TRBV15,TRBJ1-5,few,.,CATSARLGGTQPQHF,TGTGCCACCAGCGCTAGATTGGGGGGGACTCAGCCCCAGCATTTT
TRBV28,TRBJ1-6,.,.,CASSDSPPLHF,TGTGCCAGCAGTGATTCGCCACCCCTCCACTTT
TRBV7-2,TRBJ2-7,.,.,CASSSPGLLSYEQYF,TGTGCCAGCAGCTCCCCCGGACTCCTCTCCTACGAGCAGTACTTC
TRBV10-3,TRBJ1-3,once,.,CATREFSGNTIYF,TGTGCCACCAGGGAGTTCTCTGGAAACACCATATATTTT
TRBV14,TRBJ1-3,.,.,CASRGSGNTIYF,TGTGCCAGCAGGGGCTCTGGAAACACCATATATTTT
TRBV5-6,TRBJ1-1,few,.,CASSFDLNTEAFF,TGTGCCAGCAGCTTCGATTTGAACACTGAAGCTTTCTTT
TRBV28,TRBJ2-3,.,TRBD2,CASSSGLAGRTDTQYF,TGTGCCAGCAGTTCGGGACTAGCGGGGCGCACAGATACGCAGTATTTT
TRBV5-4,TRBJ1-4,.,.,CASSSWGEKLFF,TGTGCCAGCAGCTCCTGGGGAGAAAAACTGTTTTTT
TRBV18,TRBJ2-5,.,.,CASSPTGWGTQYF,TGTGCCAGCTCACCAACAGGGTGGGGGACCCAGTACTTC
TRBV14,TRBJ2-1,.,TRBD2,CASSQASGSVYNEQFF,TGTGCCAGCAGCCAAGCTAGCGGGAGTGTCTACAATGAGCAGTTCTTC
TRBV3-1/TRBV3-2,TRBJ1-3,.,TRBD1,CASRPQGPGNTIYF,TGTGCCAGCAGGCCACAGGGGCCAGGAAACACCATATATTTT
TRBV28,TRBJ2-7,.,TRBD1,CASGVQGAVFYYEQYF,TGTGCCAGCGGAGTGCAGGGGGCGGTGTTCTACTACGAGCAGTACTTC
TRBV5-1,TRBJ1-1,.,.,CASSNDRQGTEAFF,TGCGCCAGCAGTAATGACAGGCAGGGGACTGAAGCTTTCTTT
TRBV13,TRBJ2-7,.,.,CASSLGVGYEQYF,TGTGCCAGCAGCTTAGGGGTCGGCTACGAGCAGTACTTC
TRBV28,TRBJ2-7,.,.,CASSLWGAIYEQYF,TGTGCCAGCAGTTTATGGGGGGCCATCTACGAGCAGTACTTC
TRBV6-5,TRBJ1-1,.,.,CASRSGRRVGEAFF,TGTGCCAGCAGAAGCGGTCGCAGGGTCGGTGAAGCTTTCTTT
TRBV1,TRBJ1-5,.,.,CTSSDTGTDEFNQPQHF,TGCACCAGCAGTGACACCGGGACGGACGAGTTCAATCAGCCCCAGCATTTT
TRBV6-6,TRBJ1-1,.,.,CASSYSNLNTEAFF,TGTGCCAGCAGTTACTCGAACCTGAACACTGAAGCTTTCTTT
TRBV7-8,TRBJ2-3,.,.,CASSLIPRADTQYF,TGTGCCAGCAGCTTAATACCGAGGGCAGATACGCAGTATTTT
TRBV10-3,TRBJ1-1,.,.,CAIRASGMNTEAFF,TGTGCCATCAGGGCCTCGGGTATGAACACTGAAGCTTTCTTT
TRBV29-1,TRBJ2-3,.,.,CSAAAGWGTDTQYF,TGCAGCGCCGCAGCAGGCTGGGGCACAGATACGCAGTATTTT
TRBV28,TRBJ1-5,.,TRBD1,CASTTTGGVNQPQHF,TGTGCCAGCACCACTACAGGGGGAGTAAATCAGCCCCAGCATTTT
TRBV30,TRBJ1-2,.,.,CAWSGGGPTYGYTF,TGTGCCTGGAGCGGCGGCGGGCCTACCTATGGCTACACCTTC
TRBV30,TRBJ1-6,.,.,CASQQGMNSPLHF,TGTGCCTCACAACAGGGAATGAATTCACCCCTCCACTTT
TRBV5-1,TRBJ1-2,.,.,CASSRDGINYGYTF,TGCGCCAGCAGTCGGGACGGAATTAACTATGGCTACACCTTC
TRBV18,TRBJ1-1,.,.,CASSPGGGNTEAFF,TGTGCCAGCTCACCAGGGGGCGGGAACACTGAAGCTTTCTTT
TRBV2,TRBJ2-1,.,TRBD2,CASRTLAGGNSYNEQFF,TGTGCCAGCAGGACACTAGCGGGAGGGAACTCCTACAATGAGCAGTTCTTC
TRBV28,TRBJ2-7,.,TRBD1,CASSPPSGTGNYEQYF,TGTGCCAGCAGTCCCCCTTCCGGGACAGGGAATTACGAGCAGTACTTC
TRBV7-9,TRBJ1-4,.,.,CASSLAGTRNEKLFF,TGTGCCAGCAGCTTAGCGGGCACAAGAAATGAAAAACTGTTTTTT
TRBV12-3/TRBV12-4,TRBJ1-2,.,TRBD1,CATSQGDNYGYTF,TGTGCCACCTCACAGGGGGATAACTATGGCTACACCTTC